This entry lists 17 T cell receptor beta chains sequenced from one sample in a study of T cell responses to AZD1222 COVID-19 vaccine. Profiling relied on immunoSEQ multiplex PCR, and the TCRdb table lists in-frame clones only, not all of them. The sample holds about 120,000 clones, about 87% seen once. This material consisted of peripheral blood, taken on day 0 of AZD1222 vaccination. The receptors were sampled from an adult in good health.

The V and J genes are TRBV4-3 and TRBJ2-7; 7 positions match TRBD2. CDR3 length: 15 residues. The V gene end was trimmed by 0 bases and the J gene end by 3 bases; junction bases not matched to a gene: 5. The germline V gene has CDR1 LGHNA and CDR2 YSLEER. CDR3 nucleotide sequence: TGCGCCAGCAGCCAAGATCTTGGGGAGGGCTACGAGCAGTACTTC. The encoded protein is CASSQDLGEGYEQYF.

The chain couples TRBV10-3 to TRBJ1-3; D not resolved. The germline V and J ends were trimmed by 0 bases and 0 bases, with 9 bases remaining between them. Germline V CDR1 and CDR2: ENHRY, SYGVKD. The CDR3 is 16 amino acids. The CDR3 sequence is CAISESTLISGNTIYF. For the CDR3, the DNA is TGTGCCATCAGTGAGTCGACACTTATCTCTGGAAACACCATATATTTT.

The chain combines TRBV7-9 with TRBJ2-3; D remains ambiguous. V dropped 5 bases and J dropped 1 base, with 10 bases sitting between them. CDR3 length: 14 amino acids. Germline assignment: CDR1 SEHNR and CDR2 FQNEAQ (reference sequence). The CDR3 here is CASSPSWGTDTQYF. The CDR3 DNA reads as TGTGCCAGCAGCCCTTCGTGGGGCACAGATACGCAGTATTTT.

This clone appeared a few times. The V and J genes are TRBV19 and TRBJ2-1, with TRBD2 matching over 11 bases. The CDR3 extends over 15 amino acids. The germline gives CDR1 LNHDA, CDR2 SQIVND (reference sequence). With V trimmed by 5 bases and J by 5 bases, 5 bases remained unmatched. CDR3: CASSVLAGADNEQFF. CDR3 bases: TGTGCCAGTAGTGTACTAGCGGGGGCAGACAATGAGCAGTTCTTC. Together with reference TRBV19 and TRBJ2-1, the CDR3 gives the full variable domain: DGGITQSPKYLFRKEGQNVTLSCEQNLNHDAMYWYRQDPGQGLRLIYYSQIVNDFQKGDIAEGYSVSREKKESFPLTVTSAQKNPTAFYLCASSVLAGADNEQFFGPGTRLTVL.

This clone has a single count. This chain connects TRBV6-5 to TRBJ2-7; no clear D. Germline V gives CDR1 MNHEY, CDR2 SVGAGI. The CDR3 totals 11 residues. Deletions cut 8 bases from V and 6 bases from J, with 11 bases between. In nucleotides, the CDR3 is TGTGCCAGCGGCCGGCAAACCGAGCAGTACTTC. Translated, it gives CASGRQTEQYF.

This rearrangement joins TRBV13 to TRBJ2-5, with D hard to call. The CDR3 loop spans 13 amino acids. The V gene's germline CDR1 is PRHDT and CDR2 FYEKMQ (reference sequence). The germline V and J ends were trimmed by 3 bases and 7 bases, with 12 bases remaining between them. The CDR3 nucleotides read TGTGCCAGCAGCTTCGGCGGTGCAGGGACCCAGTACTTC. This sequence encodes CASSFGGAGTQYF.

The rearrangement uses TRBV29-1 and TRBJ1-1; D unclear. CDR3 length: 14 residues. Trimming pared 3 bases from V and 0 bases from J, leaving 11 bases between. Germline CDR1 SQVTM, CDR2 ANQGSEA. CDR3 bases: TGCAGCGTTGATGCGGCAGGAGTGAACACTGAAGCTTTCTTT. It codes for CSVDAAGVNTEAFF. The whole variable domain, remainder taken from reference TRBV29-1 and TRBJ1-1, is SAVISQKPSRDICQRGTSLTIQCQVDSQVTMMFWYRQQPGQSLTLIATANQGSEATYESGFVIDKFPISRPNLTFSTLTVSNMSPEDSSIYLCSVDAAGVNTEAFFGQGTRLTVV.

This clone was picked up one time. This rearrangement joins TRBV28 to TRBJ1-6; D possibly corresponds to TRBD1 (6 bases). This CDR3 has 13 residues. Germline V gene data show CDR1 as MDHEN and CDR2 as SYDVKM. Trimming pared 8 bases from V and 7 bases from J, leaving 12 bases between. The DNA for the CDR3 is TGTGCCAGCTGGGACACCCAAAATTCACCCCTCCACTTT. This translates into CASWDTQNSPLHF. Variable domain in full (rest from reference TRBV28 and TRBJ1-6): DVKVTQSSRYLVKRTGEKVFLECVQDMDHENMFWYRQDPGLGLRLIYFSYDVKMKEKGDIPEGYSVSREKKERFSLILESASTNQTSMYLCASWDTQNSPLHFGNGTRLTVT.

The chain recombines TRBV29-1 with TRBJ1-2; weak D call: TRBD1 (5 bases). V was pared by 7 bases and J by 3 bases, with 15 bases between. The V gene's germline CDR1 is SQVTM and CDR2 ANQGSEA. This CDR3 is built from 13 residues. CDR3 region: CSARPPGDYGYTF. CDR3 in DNA: TGCAGCGCCAGACCACCGGGGGACTATGGCTACACCTTC.

This clone was found a few times. The CDR3 here is CAISEVAAGNTIYF. The DNA of the CDR3 is TGTGCCATCAGTGAGGTCGCAGCCGGAAACACCATATATTTT. The genes are TRBV10-3 and TRBJ1-3; no reliable D call. The CDR3 has 14 residues. The germline V and J ends were trimmed by 2 bases and 4 bases, with 9 bases remaining between them. Germline assignment: CDR1 ENHRY and CDR2 SYGVKD.

The chain combines TRBV5-1 with TRBJ1-2, with 10 bases lining up with TRBD1. The CDR3 spans 17 residues. V shed 4 bases and J 3 bases; nucleotides not matched to a gene: 12. CDR1 is SGHRS and CDR2 is YFSETQ in the germline V gene. The CDR3 loop reads CASSADRDRGFYYGYTF. CDR3 coding DNA: TGCGCCAGCAGCGCCGACCGGGACAGGGGATTTTACTATGGCTACACCTTC.

This chain uses TRBV5-4 with TRBJ1-2; D is uncertain. CDR1 and CDR2 (germline): SGHNT, YYREEE (reference sequence). CDR3 size: 15 residues. V was cut by 4 bases and J by 7 bases, with 20 bases left in between. The CDR3 nucleotides read TGTGCCAGCAGCCCAGCTGAGACCGCAGCGGGTGGCTACACCTTC. Residues: CASSPAETAAGGYTF.

V is TRBV3-1 (or the pseudogene TRBV3-2) and J is TRBJ2-5; tentatively, D is TRBD2 (6 bases). Germline V CDR1 and CDR2: LGHDT, YNNKEL (reference sequence). The CDR3 runs 17 residues. Trimming took off 3 bases at V and 3 bases at J, with 20 bases between the two ends. The CDR3 region is CASSHYGSRGDKETQYF. The CDR3, as DNA: TGTGCCAGCAGCCATTATGGGAGCCGCGGGGATAAAGAGACCCAGTACTTC.

J is TRBJ1-1 and V is TRBV7-2; TRBD1 agrees at 7 bases. V gave up 3 bases and J gave up 6 bases; unmatched junction bases: 7. This CDR3 comprises 14 residues. From germline, CDR1 is SGHTA and CDR2 FQGNSA. The CDR3 nucleotides read TGTGCCAGCAGCTTGATCCGGGACAGTTCTGAAGCTTTCTTT. Translation: CASSLIRDSSEAFF.

In its sample, this clone was seen once. The genes are TRBV2 and TRBJ1-1; 8 bases are shared with TRBD1. Germline V gives CDR1 SNHLY, CDR2 FYNNEI. This CDR3 is 14 amino acids long. With V trimmed by 6 bases and J by 8 bases, 11 bases remained unmatched. The CDR3 bases are TGTGCCAGCAGGGTCGAGACAGGGGCAAGGGAAGCTTTCTTT. Translated: CASRVETGAREAFF.

The genes are TRBV7-9 and TRBJ1-2; TRBD1 is a possible D gene (5 bases). V was trimmed by 5 bases and J by 2 bases, leaving 21 bases between them. The CDR3 is 17 amino acids. The germline V gene has CDR1 SEHNR and CDR2 FQNEAQ (reference sequence). CDR3 nucleotide sequence: TGTGCCAGCAGCGTTAGGGGTAGGGATGTGGCGAACTATGGCTACACCTTC. Translated: CASSVRGRDVANYGYTF. The variable domain in full, with the rest retrieved from reference TRBV7-9 and TRBJ1-2, is DTGVSQNPRHKITKRGQNVTFRCDPISEHNRLYWYRQTLGQGPEFLTYFQNEAQLEKSRLLSDRFSAERPKGSFSTLEIQRTEQGDSAMYLCASSVRGRDVANYGYTFGSGTRLTVV.

This clone appeared a single time. This rearrangement joins TRBV5-1 to TRBJ1-2, with 9 bases fitting TRBD1. The CDR3 runs to 15 residues. The V gene's germline CDR1 is SGHRS and CDR2 YFSETQ. The junction had 9 bases not matched to a gene; V was cut back by 5 bases and J by 4 bases. The CDR3 DNA follows: TGCGCCAGCAGTCAATTTACAGGGGGCGGCTATGGCTACACCTTC. Amino acid sequence: CASSQFTGGGYGYTF. The full variable domain, with the rest looked up from reference TRBV5-1 and TRBJ1-2, is KAGVTQTPRYLIKTRGQQVTLSCSPISGHRSVSWYQQTPGQGLQFLFEYFSETQRNKGNFPGRFSGRQFSNSRSEMNVSTLELGDSALYLCASSQFTGGGYGYTFGSGTRLTVV.